This T cell receptor beta chain was recovered during a study of Tregs in tolerant kidney transplant recipients. The nonmyeloablative bone marrow transplants came from related graft donors, with transient mixed chimerism. Sequencing was performed with immunoSEQ multiplex PCR; in TCRdb, only in-frame clones are kept and a portion is missing. Found here are about 81,000 clones, about 91% of them singletons; the top ten hold 1.5% to 2%. This CDR3 spans 15 amino acids. Trimming pared 6 bases from V and 0 bases from J, leaving 12 bases between. Looked up from germline, CDR1 is LNHDA and CDR2 is SQIVND (reference sequence).

This chain uses TRBV19 with TRBJ2-1, with D perhaps matching TRBD1 (6 bases). The clonotype was recovered from a human patient who received a combined kidney and bone marrow transplant. Some T cells may be transferred from the graft donor. The sample here was CD4+ T cells from blood (PBMCs), taken 24 months after the transplant. CDR3 loop: CASSRTESSYNEQFF. Written as DNA, the CDR3 is TGTGCCAGTAGCCGGACAGAGAGCTCCTACAATGAGCAGTTCTTC.